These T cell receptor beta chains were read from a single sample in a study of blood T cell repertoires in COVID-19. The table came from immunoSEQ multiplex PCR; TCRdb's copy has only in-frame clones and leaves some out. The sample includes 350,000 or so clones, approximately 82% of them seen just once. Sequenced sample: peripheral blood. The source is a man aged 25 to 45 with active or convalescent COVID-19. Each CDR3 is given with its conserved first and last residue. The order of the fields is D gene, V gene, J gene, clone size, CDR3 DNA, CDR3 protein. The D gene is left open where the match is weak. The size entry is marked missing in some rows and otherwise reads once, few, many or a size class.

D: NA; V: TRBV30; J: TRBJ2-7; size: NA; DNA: TGTGCCTGGAGTGTTGCGGGACCCTACGAGCAGTACTTC; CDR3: CAWSVAGPYEQYF
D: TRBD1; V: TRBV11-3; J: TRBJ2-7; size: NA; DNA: TGTGCCAGCAGCCGGGGACAGGGGGCCTACGAGCAGTACTTC; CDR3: CASSRGQGAYEQYF
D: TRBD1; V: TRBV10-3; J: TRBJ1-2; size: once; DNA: TGTGCCATCAGTGAGTCGCAGGGGGACTATGGCTACACCTTC; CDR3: CAISESQGDYGYTF
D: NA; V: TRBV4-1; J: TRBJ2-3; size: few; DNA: TGCGCCAGCAGCGCCAGCGGGCTCCTCCGCACAGATACGCAGTATTTT; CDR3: CASSASGLLRTDTQYF
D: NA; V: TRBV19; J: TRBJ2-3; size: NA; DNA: TGTGCCACCAGAAGAAGGGCGAGCGGGCTTGGAGATACGCAGTATTTT; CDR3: CATRRRASGLGDTQYF
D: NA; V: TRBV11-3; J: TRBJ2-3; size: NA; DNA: TGTGCCAGCAGCTTAGCATCAGACAGTAGCAATACGCAGTATTTT; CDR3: CASSLASDSSNTQYF
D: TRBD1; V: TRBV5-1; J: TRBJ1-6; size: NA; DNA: TGCGCCAGCAGCTTTGGGACAGACTATAATTCACCCCTCCACTTT; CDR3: CASSFGTDYNSPLHF
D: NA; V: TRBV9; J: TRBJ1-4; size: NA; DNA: TGTGCCAGCAGCGTCGACGGGAGGGGGTATGAAAAACTGTTTTTT; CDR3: CASSVDGRGYEKLFF
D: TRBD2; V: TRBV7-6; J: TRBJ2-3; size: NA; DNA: TGTGCCAGCAGCCCTACGGGAGGAAGCACAGATACGCAGTATTTT; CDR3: CASSPTGGSTDTQYF
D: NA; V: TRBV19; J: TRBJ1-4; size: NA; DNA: TGTGCCAGTAGTTCCAACAGTTTTGAAAAACTGTTTTTT; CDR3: CASSSNSFEKLFF
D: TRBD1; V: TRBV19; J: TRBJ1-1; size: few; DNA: TGTGCCAGTAGTACTAACAGGGGGACTGAAGCTTTCTTT; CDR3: CASSTNRGTEAFF
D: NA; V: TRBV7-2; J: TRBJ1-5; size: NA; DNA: TGTGCCAGCAGTTCTAGGACAGGCAATCAGCCCCAGCATTTT; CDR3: CASSSRTGNQPQHF
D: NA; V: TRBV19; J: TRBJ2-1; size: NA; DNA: TGTGCCAGTAGTTTCGGCCTAGCCGGCAATGAGCAGTTCTTC; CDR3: CASSFGLAGNEQFF
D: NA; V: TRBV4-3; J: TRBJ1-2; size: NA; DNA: TGCGCCAGCAGCCAAGATGTTCAGAACTATGGCTACACCTTC; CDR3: CASSQDVQNYGYTF
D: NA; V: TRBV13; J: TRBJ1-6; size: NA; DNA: TGTGCCAGCAGCTTAGACAACGTACAAAATAATTCACCCCTCCACTTT; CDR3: CASSLDNVQNNSPLHF
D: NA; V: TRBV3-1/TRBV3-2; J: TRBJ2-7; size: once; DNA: TGTGCCAGCAGCCAAGCATCCTACGAGCAGTACTTC; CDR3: CASSQASYEQYF
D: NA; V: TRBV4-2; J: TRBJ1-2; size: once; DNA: TGTGCCAGCAGCCAAGATAGGCGGGGCAGCCTTAACTATGGCTACACCTTC; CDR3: CASSQDRRGSLNYGYTF
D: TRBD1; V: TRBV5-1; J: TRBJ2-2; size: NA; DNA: TGCGCCAGCAGCTTGGGACAGGGGGGCACCGGGGAGCTGTTTTTT; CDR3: CASSLGQGGTGELFF
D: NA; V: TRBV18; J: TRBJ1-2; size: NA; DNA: TGTGCCAGCTCACCACGGGACACCACTAACTATGGCTACACCTTC; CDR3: CASSPRDTTNYGYTF
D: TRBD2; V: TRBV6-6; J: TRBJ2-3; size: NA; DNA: TGTGCCAGCAGTTACTCTGCGGGAGGGTCAGATACGCAGTATTTT; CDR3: CASSYSAGGSDTQYF
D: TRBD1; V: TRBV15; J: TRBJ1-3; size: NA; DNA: TGTGCCACCAGTCCTCGGACAGGGTCAAGAAACACCATATATTTT; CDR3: CATSPRTGSRNTIYF
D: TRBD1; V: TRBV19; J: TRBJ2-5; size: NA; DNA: TGTGCCAGTAGTAGGGGGATAGGGACAGTACAAGAGACCCAGTACTTC; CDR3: CASSRGIGTVQETQYF
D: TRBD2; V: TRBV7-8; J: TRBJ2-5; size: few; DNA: TGTGCCAGCAGCCACAGAAGAATAGCGGGGGGCGGGACCCAGTACTTC; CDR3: CASSHRRIAGGGTQYF
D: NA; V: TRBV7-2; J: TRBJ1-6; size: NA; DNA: TGTGCCAGCAGCGGCAGCCAGGTGGTATCACCCCTCCACTTT; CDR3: CASSGSQVVSPLHF
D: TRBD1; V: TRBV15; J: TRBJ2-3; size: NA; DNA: TGTGCCACCAGCAGGGGGGTTCAGGGGGCATATACGCAGTATTTT; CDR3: CATSRGVQGAYTQYF
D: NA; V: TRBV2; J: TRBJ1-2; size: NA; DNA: TGTGCCAGCGGGGGGGACAACCCCCAGCAAGTGGATGGCTACACCTTC; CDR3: CASGGDNPQQVDGYTF
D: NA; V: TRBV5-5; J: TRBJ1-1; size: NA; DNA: TGTGCCAGCAGCTTGGTTCGGGGGAATGAAGCTTTCTTT; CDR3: CASSLVRGNEAFF
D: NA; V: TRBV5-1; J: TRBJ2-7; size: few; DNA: TGCGCCAGCAGCTTGGAGGCGGGGATGAGGGGCGAGCAGTACTTC; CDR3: CASSLEAGMRGEQYF